Sequencing of this T cell receptor (beta chain) was carried out in a study of blood T cell repertoires in COVID-19. Some clones are missing from TCRdb's copy, which holds only in-frame ones; the method was immunoSEQ multiplex PCR. The table has about 36,000 clones, roughly 80% seen once; the top ten hold around 14%. The germline V gene has CDR1 SGDLS and CDR2 YYNGEE. There are 18 residues in the CDR3. Trimming shortened V by 2 bases and J by 3 bases, and 20 bases separated the two germline ends. V gene TRBV9 combines with J gene TRBJ2-2; no firm D call. This receptor was obtained from a human donor in a cohort sampled during active COVID-19. Source material: peripheral blood. The CDR3 loop is CASSVGSPTPTYTGELFF. The CDR3 DNA sequence: TGTGCCAGCAGCGTGGGCTCACCGACCCCCACCTACACCGGGGAGCTGTTTTTT.